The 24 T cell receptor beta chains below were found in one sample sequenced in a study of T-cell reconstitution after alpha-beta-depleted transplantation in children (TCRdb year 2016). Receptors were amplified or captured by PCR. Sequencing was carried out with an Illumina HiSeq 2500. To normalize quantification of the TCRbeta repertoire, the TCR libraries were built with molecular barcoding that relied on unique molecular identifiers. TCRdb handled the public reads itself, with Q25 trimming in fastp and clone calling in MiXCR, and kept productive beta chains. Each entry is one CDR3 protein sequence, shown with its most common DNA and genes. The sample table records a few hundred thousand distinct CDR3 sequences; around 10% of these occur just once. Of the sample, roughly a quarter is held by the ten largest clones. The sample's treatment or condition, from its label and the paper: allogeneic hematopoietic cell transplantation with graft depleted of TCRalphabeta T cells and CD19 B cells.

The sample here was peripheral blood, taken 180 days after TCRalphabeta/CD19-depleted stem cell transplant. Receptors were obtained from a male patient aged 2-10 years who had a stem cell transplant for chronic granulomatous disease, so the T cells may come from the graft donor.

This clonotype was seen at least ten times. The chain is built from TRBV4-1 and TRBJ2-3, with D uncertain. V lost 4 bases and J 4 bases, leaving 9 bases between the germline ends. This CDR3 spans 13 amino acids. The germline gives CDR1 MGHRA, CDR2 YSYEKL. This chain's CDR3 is CASSPGRADTQYF. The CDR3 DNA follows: TGCGCCAGCAGCCCGGGTCGTGCAGATACGCAGTATTTT.

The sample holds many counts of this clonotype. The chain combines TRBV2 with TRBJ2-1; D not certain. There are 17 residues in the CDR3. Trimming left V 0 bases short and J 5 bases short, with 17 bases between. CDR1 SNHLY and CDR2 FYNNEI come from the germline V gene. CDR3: CASSEALPGRQNNEQFF. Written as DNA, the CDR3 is TGTGCCAGCAGTGAAGCGCTTCCCGGACGACAAAACAATGAGCAGTTCTTC.

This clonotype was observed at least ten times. The CDR3 nucleotides read TGTGCCAGCTGGACTAGCGGGAGGGTCGGTCCACAGTATTTT. As protein: CASWTSGRVGPQYF. The chain couples TRBV12-3 or TRBV12-4 to TRBJ2-3; 15 positions agree with TRBD2. V lost 8 bases and J lost 12; bases outside the gene matches: 9. The CDR3 runs 14 residues.

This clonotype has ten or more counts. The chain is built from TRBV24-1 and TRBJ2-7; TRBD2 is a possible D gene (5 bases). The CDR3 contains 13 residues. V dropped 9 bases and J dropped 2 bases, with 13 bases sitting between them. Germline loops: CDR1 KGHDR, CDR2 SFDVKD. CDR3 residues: CATQEAGAYEQYF. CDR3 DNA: TGTGCCACCCAGGAGGCTGGGGCCTACGAGCAGTACTTC.

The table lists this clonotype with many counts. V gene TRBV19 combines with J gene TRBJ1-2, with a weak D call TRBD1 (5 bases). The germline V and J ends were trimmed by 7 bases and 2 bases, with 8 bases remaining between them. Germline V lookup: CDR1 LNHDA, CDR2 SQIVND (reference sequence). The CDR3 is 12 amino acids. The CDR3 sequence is CASKEGNYGYTF. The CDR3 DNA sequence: TGTGCCAGTAAAGAGGGGAACTATGGCTACACCTTC.

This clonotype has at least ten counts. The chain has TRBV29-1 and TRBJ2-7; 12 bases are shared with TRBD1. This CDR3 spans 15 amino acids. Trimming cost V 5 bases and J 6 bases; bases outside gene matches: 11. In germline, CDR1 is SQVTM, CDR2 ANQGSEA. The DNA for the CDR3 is TGCAGCGTTTCCACGGGGACAGGGGGCTGGGGCGAGCAGTACTTC. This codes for CSVSTGTGGWGEQYF.

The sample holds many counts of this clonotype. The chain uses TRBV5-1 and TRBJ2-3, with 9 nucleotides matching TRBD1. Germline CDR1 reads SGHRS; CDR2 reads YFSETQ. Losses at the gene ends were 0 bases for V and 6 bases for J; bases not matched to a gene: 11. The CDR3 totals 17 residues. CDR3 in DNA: TGCGCCAGCAGCTTGGCCCCGGGACAGGGCCACCCGGATACGCAGTATTTT. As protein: CASSLAPGQGHPDTQYF.

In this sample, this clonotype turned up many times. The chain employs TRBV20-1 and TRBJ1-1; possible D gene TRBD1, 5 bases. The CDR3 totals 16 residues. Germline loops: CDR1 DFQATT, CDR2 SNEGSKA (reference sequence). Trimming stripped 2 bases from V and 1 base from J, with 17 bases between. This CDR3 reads CSARNPWAGPNTEAFF. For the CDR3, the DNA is TGCAGTGCTAGAAATCCCTGGGCAGGGCCGAACACTGAAGCTTTCTTT.

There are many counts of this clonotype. CDR3 amino acids: CASNRPGGRETQYF. Written as DNA, the CDR3 is TGTGCCAGCAATCGGCCGGGGGGTAGAGAGACCCAGTACTTC. The chain combines TRBV28 with TRBJ2-5; 7 bases line up with TRBD2. Germline CDR1 MDHEN, CDR2 SYDVKM. This CDR3 is 14 amino acids long. Losses at the gene ends were 7 bases for V and 4 bases for J; bases not matched to a gene: 9. The full variable domain, its missing parts supplied by reference TRBV28 and TRBJ2-5, is DVKVTQSSRYLVKRTGEKVFLECVQDMDHENMFWYRQDPGLGLRLIYFSYDVKMKEKGDIPEGYSVSREKKERFSLILESASTNQTSMYLCASNRPGGRETQYFGPGTRLLVL.

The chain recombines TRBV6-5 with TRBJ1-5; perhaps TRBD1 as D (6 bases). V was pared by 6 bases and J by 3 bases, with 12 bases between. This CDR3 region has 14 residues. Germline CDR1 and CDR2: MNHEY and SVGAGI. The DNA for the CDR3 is TGTGCCAGCAGCTCAATGGGGGCCAATCAGCCCCAGCATTTT. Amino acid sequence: CASSSMGANQPQHF.

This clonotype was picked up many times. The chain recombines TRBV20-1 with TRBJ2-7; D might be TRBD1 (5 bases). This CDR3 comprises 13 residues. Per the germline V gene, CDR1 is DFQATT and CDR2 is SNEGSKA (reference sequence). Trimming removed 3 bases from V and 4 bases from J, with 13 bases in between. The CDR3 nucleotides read TGCAGTGCTAGGGAAACAGGTAGTTACGAGCAGTACTTC. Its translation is CSARETGSYEQYF.

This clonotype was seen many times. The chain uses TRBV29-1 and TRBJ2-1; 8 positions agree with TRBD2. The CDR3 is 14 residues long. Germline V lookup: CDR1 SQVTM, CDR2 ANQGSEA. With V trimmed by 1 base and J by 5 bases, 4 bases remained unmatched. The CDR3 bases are TGCAGCGTTGAAGGACTAGCGAGACACAATGAGCAGTTCTTC. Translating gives CSVEGLARHNEQFF.

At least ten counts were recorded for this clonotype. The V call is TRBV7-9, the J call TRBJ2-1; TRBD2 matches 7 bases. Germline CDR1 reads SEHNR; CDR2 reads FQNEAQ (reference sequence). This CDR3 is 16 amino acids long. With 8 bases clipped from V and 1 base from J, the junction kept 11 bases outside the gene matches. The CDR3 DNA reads TGTGCCAGCGCGGAGCCTTTCGGGAGGTCCTACAATGAGCAGTTCTTC. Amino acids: CASAEPFGRSYNEQFF.

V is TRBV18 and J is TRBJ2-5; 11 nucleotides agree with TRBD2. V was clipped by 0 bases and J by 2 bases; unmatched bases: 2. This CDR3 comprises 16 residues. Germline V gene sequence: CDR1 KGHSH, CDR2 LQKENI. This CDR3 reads CASSPPLAGGQETQYF. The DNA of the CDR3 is TGTGCCAGCTCACCACCGCTAGCGGGGGGACAAGAGACCCAGTACTTC.

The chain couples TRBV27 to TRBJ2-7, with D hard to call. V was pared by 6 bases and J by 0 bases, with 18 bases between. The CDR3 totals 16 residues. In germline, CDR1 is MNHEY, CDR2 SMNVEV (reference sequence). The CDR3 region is CASSPHGLRFSYEQYF. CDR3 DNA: TGTGCCAGCAGCCCCCACGGCCTCAGATTCTCCTACGAGCAGTACTTC.

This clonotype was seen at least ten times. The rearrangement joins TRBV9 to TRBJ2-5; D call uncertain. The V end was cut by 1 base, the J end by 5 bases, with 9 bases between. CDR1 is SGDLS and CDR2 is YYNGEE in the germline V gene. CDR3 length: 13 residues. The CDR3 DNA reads TGTGCCAGCAGCGTAACCGGATGGGAGACCCAGTACTTC. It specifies CASSVTGWETQYF. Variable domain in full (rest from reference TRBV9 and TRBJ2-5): DSGVTQTPKHLITATGQRVTLRCSPRSGDLSVYWYQQSLDQGLQFLIQYYNGEERAKGNILERFSAQQFPDLHSELNLSSLELGDSALYFCASSVTGWETQYFGPGTRLLVL.

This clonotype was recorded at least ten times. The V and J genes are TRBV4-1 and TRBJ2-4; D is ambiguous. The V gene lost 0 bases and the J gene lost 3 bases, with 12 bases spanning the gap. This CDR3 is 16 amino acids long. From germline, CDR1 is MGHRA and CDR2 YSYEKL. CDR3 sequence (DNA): TGCGCCAGCAGCCAAGATAGCAGTCTAGGCAAAAACATTCAGTACTTC. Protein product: CASSQDSSLGKNIQYF.

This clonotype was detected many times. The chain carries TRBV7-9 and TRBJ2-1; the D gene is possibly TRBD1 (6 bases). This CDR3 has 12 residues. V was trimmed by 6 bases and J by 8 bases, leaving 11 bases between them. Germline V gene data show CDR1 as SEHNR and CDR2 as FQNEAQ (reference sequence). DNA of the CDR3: TGTGCCAGCAGATCCAGGGGTGATGAGCAGTTCTTC. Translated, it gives CASRSRGDEQFF. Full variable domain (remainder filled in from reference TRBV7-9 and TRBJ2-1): DTGVSQNPRHKITKRGQNVTFRCDPISEHNRLYWYRQTLGQGPEFLTYFQNEAQLEKSRLLSDRFSAERPKGSFSTLEIQRTEQGDSAMYLCASRSRGDEQFFGPGTRLTVL.

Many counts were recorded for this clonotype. In nucleotides, the CDR3 is TGTGCCAGCAGCCAATTGGACGGGCCTGCTGAGGAAGAGACCCAGTACTTC. It is translated as CASSQLDGPAEEETQYF. The V gene is TRBV3-1, the J gene TRBJ2-5; D gene ambiguous. Germline-derived CDR1 and CDR2 are LGHDT and YNNKEL (reference sequence). Trimming shortened V by 2 bases and J by 3 bases, and 19 bases separated the two germline ends. This CDR3 has 17 residues.

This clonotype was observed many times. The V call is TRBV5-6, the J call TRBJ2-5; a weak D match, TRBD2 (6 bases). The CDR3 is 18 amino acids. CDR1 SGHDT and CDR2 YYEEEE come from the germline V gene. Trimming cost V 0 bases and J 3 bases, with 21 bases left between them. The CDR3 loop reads CASSLAGEVGRAKETQYF. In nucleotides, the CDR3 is TGTGCCAGCAGCTTGGCCGGGGAGGTAGGTCGGGCTAAAGAGACCCAGTACTTC.

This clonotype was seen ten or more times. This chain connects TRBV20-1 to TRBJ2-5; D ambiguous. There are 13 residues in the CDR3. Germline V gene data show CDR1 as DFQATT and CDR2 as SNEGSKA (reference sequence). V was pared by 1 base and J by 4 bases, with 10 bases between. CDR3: CSARVAGPETQYF. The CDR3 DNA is TGCAGTGCTAGAGTAGCCGGACCAGAGACCCAGTACTTC.

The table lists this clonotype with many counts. The CDR3 bases are TGTGCCAGCAGCGTAGTAGGGGCGGATGGCACAGATACGCAGTATTTT. This translates into CASSVVGADGTDTQYF. J is TRBJ2-3 and V is TRBV9; weak D call: TRBD1 (5 bases). This CDR3 comprises 16 residues. Germline V gene data show CDR1 as SGDLS and CDR2 as YYNGEE. V lost 0 bases to trimming and J lost 1 base, with 12 bases between them.

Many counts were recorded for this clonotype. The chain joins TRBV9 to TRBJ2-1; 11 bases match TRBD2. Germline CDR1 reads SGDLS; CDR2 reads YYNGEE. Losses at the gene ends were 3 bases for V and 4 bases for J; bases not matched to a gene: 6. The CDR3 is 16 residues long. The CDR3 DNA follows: TGTGCCAGCAGCGGAACAGGGACTAGCGGATACAATGAGCAGTTCTTC. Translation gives CASSGTGTSGYNEQFF.

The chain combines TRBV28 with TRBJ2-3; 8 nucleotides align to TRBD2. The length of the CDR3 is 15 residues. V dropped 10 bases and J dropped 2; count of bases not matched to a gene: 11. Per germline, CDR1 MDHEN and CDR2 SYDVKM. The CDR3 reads CAMSPGLALTDTQYF. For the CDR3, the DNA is TGTGCCATGAGTCCAGGACTAGCCCTCACAGATACGCAGTATTTT.